A single sample is the source of the 32 T cell receptor beta chains below, sequenced in a study of identical twins. TCRdb itself ran the 5' RACE reads through MiXCR, one entry per CDR3 protein. The profile covers fewer than 250,000 distinct CDR3 sequences, with approximately 7.8% appearing a single time and roughly 5.4% taken by the ten largest. This sample also appeared in a second study, on yellow fever vaccine responses in identical twins.

Sequenced material: CD8+ T cells sorted from blood. The source of these receptors is a woman aged 18-30 years in good health.

The sample holds many counts of this clonotype. The V call is TRBV7-9, the J call TRBJ2-1, with D perhaps matching TRBD2 (6 bases). The CDR3 consists of 17 residues. Germline CDR1 and CDR2: SEHNR and FQNEAQ (reference sequence). Trimming left V 5 bases short and J 2 bases short, with 19 bases between. CDR3 residues: CASSPRTPDYPYNEQFF. The CDR3 DNA is TGTGCCAGCAGCCCCCGGACCCCGGACTATCCCTACAATGAGCAGTTCTTC.

This clonotype was seen more than once but under ten times. The rearrangement uses TRBV19 and TRBJ1-1, with TRBD1 as a possible D gene (5 bases). V was trimmed by 10 bases and J by 6 bases, leaving 21 bases between them. CDR3 length equals 14 residues. CDR1 and CDR2 from the germline V gene are LNHDA and SQIVND (reference sequence). DNA for the CDR3: TGTGCCACTATGCCGGGCCAAGGGGTCCCTGAAGCTTTCTTT. Protein sequence: CATMPGQGVPEAFF.

The rearrangement joins TRBV9 to TRBJ2-7, with a tentative D call TRBD1 (8 bases). V was cut by 4 bases and J by 3 bases, with 17 bases left in between. From germline, CDR1 is SGDLS and CDR2 YYNGEE. CDR3 length: 15 residues. CDR3 loop: CASSPRTGRDYEQYF. CDR3 DNA: TGTGCCAGCAGCCCGCGGACAGGGAGGGACTACGAGCAGTACTTC.

The chain has TRBV7-2 and TRBJ2-1; D uncertain. The germline V and J ends were trimmed by 1 base and 5 bases, with 9 bases remaining between them. The CDR3 consists of 14 residues. Germline V CDR1 and CDR2: SGHTA, FQGNSA. In DNA, the CDR3 is TGTGCCAGCAGCTTAGATTTGGGCGACAATGAGCAGTTCTTC. Its translation: CASSLDLGDNEQFF.

This clonotype was found many times. The chain employs TRBV12-3 or TRBV12-4 and TRBJ2-3, with D perhaps TRBD2 (5 bases). The CDR3 sequence is 12 residues long. V lost 10 bases to trimming and J lost 2 bases, with 10 bases between them. The DNA of the CDR3 is TGTGCCACCGGGGATTTCACAGATACGCAGTATTTT. Translating gives CATGDFTDTQYF.

In DNA, the CDR3 is TGCAGTGTTAAACCGGTACAGGGAGAAAATTCACCCCTCCACTTT. It specifies CSVKPVQGENSPLHF. This chain joins TRBV20-1 and TRBJ1-6; D may be TRBD1 (6 bases). From germline, CDR1 is DFQATT and CDR2 SNEGSKA (reference sequence). The germline V and J ends were trimmed by 7 bases and 7 bases, with 20 bases remaining between them. The CDR3 contains 15 residues.

The chain recombines TRBV7-9 with TRBJ1-4; unclear D gene. V lost 1 base, J lost 4 bases, and 4 bases lay in between. CDR1 is SEHNR and CDR2 is FQNEAQ in the germline V gene (reference sequence). The CDR3 spans 13 residues. The CDR3 nucleotides read TGTGCCAGCAGCTTAGGTGGTAATGAAAAACTGTTTTTT. It yields the protein CASSLGGNEKLFF. Full variable domain (remainder filled in from reference TRBV7-9 and TRBJ1-4): DTGVSQNPRHKITKRGQNVTFRCDPISEHNRLYWYRQTLGQGPEFLTYFQNEAQLEKSRLLSDRFSAERPKGSFSTLEIQRTEQGDSAMYLCASSLGGNEKLFFGSGTQLSVL.

There are many counts of this clonotype. V and J are TRBV28 and TRBJ1-2; D is unresolved. This CDR3 spans 13 amino acids. Germline loops: CDR1 MDHEN, CDR2 SYDVKM. Trimming removed 6 bases at V and 1 base at J, with 9 bases between. In DNA, the CDR3 is TGTGCCAGCAGCCCAGCTTTTAACTATGGCTACACCTTC. This codes for CASSPAFNYGYTF.

This clonotype showed up just a few times. The rearrangement links TRBV27 to TRBJ2-1, with D possibly being TRBD2 (6 bases). V shed 5 bases and J shed 7 bases, with 18 bases lying between them. Germline loops: CDR1 MNHEY, CDR2 SMNVEV (reference sequence). CDR3 length: 15 residues. The CDR3 here is CASSPSPDYTNEQFF. The CDR3 DNA reads as TGTGCCAGCAGTCCCTCCCCGGACTACACTAATGAGCAGTTCTTC.

This clonotype was seen many times. The gene calls are TRBV12-3 or TRBV12-4 and TRBJ2-2, with D maybe TRBD2 (6 bases). The CDR3 runs 14 residues. With 3 bases removed from V and 4 bases from J, the gap between germline ends came to 9 bases. The CDR3 DNA is TGTGCCAGCAGTTTCGCGGGAACCACCGGGGAGCTGTTTTTT. It translates to CASSFAGTTGELFF.

The chain uses TRBV4-2 and TRBJ2-3; tentatively, D is TRBD2 (7 bases). With 0 bases removed from V and 5 bases from J, the gap between germline ends came to 24 bases. Germline V gives CDR1 LGHNA, CDR2 YNFKEQ. The CDR3 length is 19 residues. CDR3 sequence (DNA): TGTGCCAGCAGCCAAGAGGAAATGGGGTACGGGGGGCTAGTAGATACGCAGTATTTT. It codes for CASSQEEMGYGGLVDTQYF.

This clonotype turned up a few times. V gene TRBV7-8 combines with J gene TRBJ2-1; D not certain. From germline, CDR1 is SGHVS and CDR2 FQNEAQ. Trimming shortened V by 1 base and J by 3 bases, and 10 bases separated the two germline ends. This CDR3 has 15 residues. CDR3 sequence reads: CASSLVGSFYNEQFF. The CDR3 region has the DNA TGTGCCAGCAGCTTAGTTGGGTCTTTCTACAATGAGCAGTTCTTC.

Comment on this clonotype: A much larger clonotype is one base distant, so this may be a read error. The chain combines TRBV20-1 with TRBJ2-7; 11 nucleotides line up with TRBD2. The CDR3 loop spans 17 amino acids. V lost 5 bases to trimming and J lost 2 bases; unmatched junction nucleotides: 14. CDR1 is DFQATT and CDR2 is SNEGSKA in the germline V gene (reference sequence). CDR3 sequence: CSAHSVATSGAPYEQYV. The CDR3 nucleotides read TGCAGTGCTCACTCTGTCGCGACTAGCGGGGCACCCTACGAGCAGTACGTC.

This clonotype was counted ten times or more. The J gene is TRBJ2-7, the V gene TRBV12-3 or TRBV12-4, with D possibly called TRBD1 or TRBD2 (5 bases each). The CDR3 is made up of 14 amino acids. V was trimmed by 1 base and J by 2 bases, leaving 9 bases between them. CDR3 bases: TGTGCCAGCAGTTTAGGGGGGATTACCTACGAGCAGTACGTC. Protein product: CASSLGGITYEQYV.

This clonotype showed up just a few times. In DNA form, the CDR3 reads TGTGCCAGCCGAGTCAACTACGAGCAGTACGTC. Protein product: CASRVNYEQYV. The V call is TRBV6-1, the J call TRBJ2-7; no definite D call. The germline gives CDR1 MNHNS, CDR2 SASEGT. The germline V and J ends were trimmed by 8 bases and 3 bases, with 8 bases remaining between them. CDR3 length: 11 amino acids.

There are a few counts of this clonotype. The gene calls are TRBV20-1 and TRBJ2-7; D gene ambiguous. The CDR3 runs to 13 residues. Germline-derived CDR1 and CDR2 are DFQATT and SNEGSKA (reference sequence). The V end lost 5 bases, the J end lost 0 bases, and 11 bases lay between the germline ends. DNA for the CDR3: TGCAGTGCTCTACCCATGAGCTCCTACGAGCAGTACGTC. It encodes CSALPMSSYEQYV.

Only a few counts were recorded for this clonotype. The chain links TRBV12-3 or TRBV12-4 to TRBJ2-7, with D tentatively TRBD1 or TRBD2 (6 bases each). This CDR3 region has 13 residues. Trimming cost V 1 base and J 7 bases, with 11 bases left between them. CDR3 region: CASSLGGAQEQYV. In DNA form, the CDR3 reads TGTGCCAGCAGTTTAGGGGGGGCGCAGGAGCAGTACGTC.

V and J are TRBV10-2 and TRBJ2-5; 8 positions match TRBD2. Germline assignment: CDR1 WSHSY and CDR2 SAAADI. V lost 7 bases, J lost 3 bases, and 19 bases stayed unmatched. The CDR3 contains 18 residues. The CDR3 region has the DNA TGCGCCAGCACTAGGAGGATTACTAGCGGATTAGGAGAAGAGACCCAGTACTTC. Its translation: CASTRRITSGLGEETQYF.

The rearrangement links TRBV9 to TRBJ2-7; tentative D call: TRBD2 (6 bases). CDR1 is SGDLS and CDR2 is YYNGEE in the germline V gene. This CDR3 is built from 14 residues. The ends were cut back, 7 bases at V and 3 bases at J, with 17 bases in the middle. CDR3 nucleotides: TGTGCCAGCGGTACCGGGACTGAGTACTACGAGCAGTACTTC. Translating gives CASGTGTEYYEQYF.

J is TRBJ2-1 and V is TRBV11-3, with D unresolved. Germline-derived CDR1 and CDR2 are SGHNT and YENEEA. V was clipped by 1 base and J by 8 bases, with 12 bases between them. The CDR3 consists of 14 residues. DNA of the CDR3: TGTGCCAGCAGCTTAGGGGCCCCACCGGATGAGCAGTTCTTC. Its translation is CASSLGAPPDEQFF.

This chain joins TRBV9 and TRBJ2-7; TRBD1 matches at 7 bases. With 3 bases clipped from V and 7 bases from J, the junction kept 4 bases outside the gene matches. Germline-derived CDR1 and CDR2 are SGDLS and YYNGEE. This CDR3 is 12 amino acids long. The chain's CDR3 is CASSGQGEEQYF. The CDR3 DNA reads TGTGCCAGCAGCGGGCAGGGGGAAGAGCAGTACTTC.

This chain connects TRBV7-6 to TRBJ2-3, with 10 bases that match TRBD2. V dropped 1 base and J dropped 7; count of bases not matched to a gene: 14. Germline assignment: CDR1 SGHVS and CDR2 FNYEAQ. CDR3 length: 18 amino acids. This CDR3 reads CASSLGGPPSGRTYTQYF. The CDR3 DNA sequence: TGTGCCAGCAGCTTAGGGGGCCCCCCTAGCGGGAGAACGTATACGCAGTATTTT.

In its sample, this clonotype was seen a few times. V gene TRBV7-6 combines with J gene TRBJ2-1, with D maybe TRBD2 (5 bases). This CDR3 comprises 15 residues. Between the trimmed V and J ends, which lost 4 bases and 3 bases, there was a span of 13 bases. CDR1 and CDR2 (germline): SGHVS, FNYEAQ. CDR3 bases: TGTGCCAGCAGCTCGTATGGACTTCACTACAATGAGCAGTTCTTC. Translating it yields CASSSYGLHYNEQFF.

Only a few counts were recorded for this clonotype. The gene calls are TRBV11-2 and TRBJ2-1, with 8 bases identical to TRBD2. CDR3 size: 15 residues. CDR1 SGHAT and CDR2 FQNNGV come from the germline V gene. V lost 4 bases to trimming and J lost 5 bases; unmatched junction nucleotides: 7. The CDR3 DNA follows: TGTGCCAGCAGCTCCCGGGGGGGGGCGCACAATGAGCAGTTCTTC. Protein product: CASSSRGGAHNEQFF.

V and J are TRBV10-3 and TRBJ2-2; D is unclear. Trimming removed 6 bases from V and 4 bases from J, with 18 bases in between. Germline CDR1 ENHRY, CDR2 SYGVKD. The CDR3 consists of 16 residues. In nucleotides, the CDR3 is TGTGCCATCAGCCTCCAGGACCGTATTGGCACCGGGGAGCTGTTTTTT. Residues: CAISLQDRIGTGELFF.

Ten or more counts support this clonotype. The chain recombines TRBV2 with TRBJ2-7, with a possible D match to TRBD1 (5 bases). Germline V gene sequence: CDR1 SNHLY, CDR2 FYNNEI. With 4 bases removed from V and 5 bases from J, the gap between germline ends came to 15 bases. The CDR3 consists of 14 residues. The CDR3 coding sequence is TGTGCCAGCAGTGTAGGGGCGCAAAATAACGAGCAGTACTTC. It encodes CASSVGAQNNEQYF.

This clonotype came up many times. This chain connects TRBV5-1 to TRBJ1-2, with D unclear. Trimming removed 4 bases from V and 4 bases from J, with 8 bases in between. The CDR3 runs 12 residues. The V gene's germline CDR1 is SGHRS and CDR2 YFSETQ. The CDR3 region has the DNA TGCGCCAGCAGCCCGGATAGCTATGGCTACACCTTC. Translating gives CASSPDSYGYTF.

This clonotype was recorded at least ten times. The V gene is TRBV12-3 or TRBV12-4, the J gene TRBJ2-5, with 8 bases aligning to TRBD2. V was pared by 7 bases and J by 4 bases, with 8 bases of the junction left unmatched. There are 14 residues in the CDR3. CDR3 sequence (DNA): TGTGCCAGCACTCCGGGGGGGAGGAGAGAGACCCAGTACTTC. Translation: CASTPGGRRETQYF.

This clonotype was counted only a few times. As DNA, the CDR3 is TGTGCCAGCGGTACAGGGTCCTACAATGAGCAGTTCTTC. Its protein product is CASGTGSYNEQFF. This rearrangement joins TRBV6-1 to TRBJ2-1; maybe TRBD1 (6 bases). The CDR3 consists of 13 residues. The V gene's germline CDR1 is MNHNS and CDR2 SASEGT. Trimming took 8 bases from V and 1 from J, leaving 9 bases between them.

The rearrangement joins TRBV14 to TRBJ2-3; 8 nucleotides agree with TRBD2. CDR1 and CDR2 (germline): SGHDN, FVKESK. The CDR3 extends over 17 amino acids. V lost 9 bases to trimming and J lost 0 bases; unmatched junction nucleotides: 14. In DNA, the CDR3 is TGTGCCAGAGTTACGGGGAGCGGGGGCCCCAGCACAGATACGCAGTATTTT. As protein: CARVTGSGGPSTDTQYF.

The rearrangement uses TRBV20-1 and TRBJ2-7; TRBD1 is a possible D gene (5 bases). Trimming shortened V by 2 bases and J by 0 bases, and 11 bases separated the two germline ends. The length of the CDR3 is 14 residues. The germline CDR1 and CDR2 sequences are DFQATT and SNEGSKA (reference sequence). The CDR3 here is CSARSRTYSYEQYF. The CDR3 coding sequence is TGCAGTGCTAGATCCAGGACATACTCCTACGAGCAGTACTTC.

This clonotype was counted ten times or more. The V and J genes are TRBV20-1 and TRBJ2-5; the D gene could be TRBD1 or TRBD2 (5 bases each). Between the trimmed V and J ends, which lost 5 bases and 5 bases, there was a span of 18 bases. CDR1 and CDR2 (germline): DFQATT, SNEGSKA (reference sequence). The CDR3 sequence is 14 residues long. The DNA of the CDR3 is TGCAGTGCTCCCCGAATGGGGGAAAGGGAGACCCAGTACTTC. This translates into CSAPRMGERETQYF.